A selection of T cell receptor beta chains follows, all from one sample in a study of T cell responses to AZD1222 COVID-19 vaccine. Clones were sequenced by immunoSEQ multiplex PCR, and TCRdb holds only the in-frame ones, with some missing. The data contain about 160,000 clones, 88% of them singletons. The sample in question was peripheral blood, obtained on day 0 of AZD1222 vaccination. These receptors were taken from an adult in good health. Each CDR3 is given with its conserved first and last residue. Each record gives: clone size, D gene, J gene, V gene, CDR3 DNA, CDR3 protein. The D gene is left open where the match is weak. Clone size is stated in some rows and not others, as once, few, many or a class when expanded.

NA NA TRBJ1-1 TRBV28 TGTGCCAGCAGTCCTATATATACAGGGGAAGCTTTCTTT CASSPIYTGEAFF
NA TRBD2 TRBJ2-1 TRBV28 TGTGCCAGCAGCCAAGGGACTAGCGGGAGGTGGTACAATGAGCAGTTCTTC CASSQGTSGRWYNEQFF
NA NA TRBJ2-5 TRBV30 TGTGCCTGGAGTGTACGGGGCCAAGGGGCAGAGACCCAGTACTTC CAWSVRGQGAETQYF
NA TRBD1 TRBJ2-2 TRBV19 TGTGCCAGTGACCCAACAGGGGGCGCGTATGGGGAGCTGTTTTTT CASDPTGGAYGELFF
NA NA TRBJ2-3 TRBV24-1 TGTGCCACCAGTGATTTTCGGCAGAGCACAGATACGCAGTATTTT CATSDFRQSTDTQYF
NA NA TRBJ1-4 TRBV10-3 TGTGCCATCAGTGAGCCAATTGCGCATGAAAAACTGTTTTTT CAISEPIAHEKLFF
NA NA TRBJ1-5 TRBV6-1 TGTGCCAGCAGTGAAGCTACACCTAATAGCAATCAGCCCCAGCATTTT CASSEATPNSNQPQHF
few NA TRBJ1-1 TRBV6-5 TGTGCCAGCAGTTACGGGGGCGCATCGGACACTGAAGCTTTCTTT CASSYGGASDTEAFF
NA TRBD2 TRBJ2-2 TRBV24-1 TGTGCCACCAGTGACGGACTAGCGGGACACACCGGGGAGCTGTTTTTT CATSDGLAGHTGELFF
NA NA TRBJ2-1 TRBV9 TGTGCCAGCAGCGACGTATCGGGACGGGTTGGAAGGTCCTACAATGAGCAGTTCTTC CASSDVSGRVGRSYNEQFF
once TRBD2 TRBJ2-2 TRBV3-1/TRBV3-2 TGTGCCAGCAGCCTCGGGACTAGCGGGAGAACCAACACCGGGGAGCTGTTTTTT CASSLGTSGRTNTGELFF
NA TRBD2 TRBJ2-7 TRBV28 TGTGCCAGCAGTTTGGCGAGCGGGAGCCGGTACTTC CASSLASGSRYF
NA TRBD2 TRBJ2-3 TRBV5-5 TGTGCCAGCAGGGGACTAGCGGGGGGCACAGATACGCAGTATTTT CASRGLAGGTDTQYF
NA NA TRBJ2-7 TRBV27 TGTGCCAGCAGTTTAGGGGGACCTCCTAACTACGAGCAGTACTTC CASSLGGPPNYEQYF
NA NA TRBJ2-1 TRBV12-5 TGTGCTAGTGGTCTCACAGGGAAGACCTACAATGAGCAGTTCTTC CASGLTGKTYNEQFF
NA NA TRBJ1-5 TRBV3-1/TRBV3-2 TGTGCCAGCAGCCAAGGGGGCTTTCAGCCCCAGCATTTT CASSQGGFQPQHF
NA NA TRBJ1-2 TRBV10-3 TGTGCCATCAGTGGAGGCGGAAACTATGGCTACACCTTC CAISGGGNYGYTF
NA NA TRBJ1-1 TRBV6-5 TGTGCCAGCAAAAGAGGAGCCGGTGGGTACACTGAAGCTTTCTTT CASKRGAGGYTEAFF
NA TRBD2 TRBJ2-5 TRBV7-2 TGTGCCAGCAGCCTCGGAAGGACTAGCGGCCCGGGGGAGACCCAGTACTTC CASSLGRTSGPGETQYF
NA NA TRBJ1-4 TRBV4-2 TGTGCCAGCAGCCAAGGTCATGGCGCAACTAATGAAAAACTGTTTTTT CASSQGHGATNEKLFF
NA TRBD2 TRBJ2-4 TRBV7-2 TGTGCCAGCAGCTTAGTGTCTAGCGGGGGAGGGGGCATTCAGTACTTC CASSLVSSGGGGIQYF
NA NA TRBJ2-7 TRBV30 TGTGCCTGGAGTGAGGACACGCCCACTGGCGAGCAGTACTTC CAWSEDTPTGEQYF
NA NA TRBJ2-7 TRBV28 TGTGCCACCGCCGGGTCCTCCTACGAGCAGTACTTC CATAGSSYEQYF